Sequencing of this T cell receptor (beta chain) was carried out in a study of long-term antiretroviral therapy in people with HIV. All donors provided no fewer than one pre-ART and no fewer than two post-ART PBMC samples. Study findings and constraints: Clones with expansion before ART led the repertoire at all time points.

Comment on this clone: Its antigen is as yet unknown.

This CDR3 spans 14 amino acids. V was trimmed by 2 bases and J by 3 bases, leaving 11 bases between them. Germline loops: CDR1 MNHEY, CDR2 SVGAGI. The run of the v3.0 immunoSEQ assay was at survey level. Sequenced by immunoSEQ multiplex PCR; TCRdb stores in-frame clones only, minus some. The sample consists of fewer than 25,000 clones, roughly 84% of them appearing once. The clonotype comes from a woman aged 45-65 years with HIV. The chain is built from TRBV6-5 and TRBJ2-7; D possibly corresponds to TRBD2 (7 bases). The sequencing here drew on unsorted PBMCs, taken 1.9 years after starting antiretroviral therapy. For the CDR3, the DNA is TGTGCCAGCAGTTACGGGGGGGCGGGCTACGAGCAGTACTTC. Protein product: CASSYGGAGYEQYF.